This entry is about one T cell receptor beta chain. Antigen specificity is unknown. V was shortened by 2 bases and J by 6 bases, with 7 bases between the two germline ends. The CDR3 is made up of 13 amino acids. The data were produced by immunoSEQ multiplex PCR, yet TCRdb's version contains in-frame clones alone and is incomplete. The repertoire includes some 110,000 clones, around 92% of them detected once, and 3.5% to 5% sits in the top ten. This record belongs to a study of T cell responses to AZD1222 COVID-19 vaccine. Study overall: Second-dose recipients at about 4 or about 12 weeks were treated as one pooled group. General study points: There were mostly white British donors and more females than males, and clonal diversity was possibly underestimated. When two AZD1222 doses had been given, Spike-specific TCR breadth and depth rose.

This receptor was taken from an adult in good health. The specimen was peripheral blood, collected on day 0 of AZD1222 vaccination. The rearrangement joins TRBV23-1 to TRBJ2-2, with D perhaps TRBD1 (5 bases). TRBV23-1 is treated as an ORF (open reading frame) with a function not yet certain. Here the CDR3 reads CASSQIRAGELFF. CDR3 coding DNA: TGCGCCAGCAGTCAAATCAGGGCCGGGGAGCTGTTTTTT.